Sequencing of this T cell receptor beta chain was carried out in a study of blood T cell repertoires in COVID-19. Germline V CDR1 and CDR2: LNHNV, YYDKDF (reference sequence). The CDR3 is made up of 15 amino acids. Trimming removed 6 bases from V and 1 base from J; junction bases left unmatched: 5. Here immunoSEQ multiplex PCR was the method, and the copy in TCRdb shows in-frame clones only, minus some. This table holds about 240,000 clones, 70% to 90% found once. Sequencing was performed on PBMCs or T cells enriched from blood (not recorded which). The chain couples TRBV15 to TRBJ1-4; 7 bases line up with TRBD1. The TCR sequence derives from a woman aged 40 to 55 with acute COVID-19. The CDR3 nucleotides are TGTGCCACCAGTAAGACAGGGTTAACTAATGAAAAACTGTTTTTT. This codes for CATSKTGLTNEKLFF.